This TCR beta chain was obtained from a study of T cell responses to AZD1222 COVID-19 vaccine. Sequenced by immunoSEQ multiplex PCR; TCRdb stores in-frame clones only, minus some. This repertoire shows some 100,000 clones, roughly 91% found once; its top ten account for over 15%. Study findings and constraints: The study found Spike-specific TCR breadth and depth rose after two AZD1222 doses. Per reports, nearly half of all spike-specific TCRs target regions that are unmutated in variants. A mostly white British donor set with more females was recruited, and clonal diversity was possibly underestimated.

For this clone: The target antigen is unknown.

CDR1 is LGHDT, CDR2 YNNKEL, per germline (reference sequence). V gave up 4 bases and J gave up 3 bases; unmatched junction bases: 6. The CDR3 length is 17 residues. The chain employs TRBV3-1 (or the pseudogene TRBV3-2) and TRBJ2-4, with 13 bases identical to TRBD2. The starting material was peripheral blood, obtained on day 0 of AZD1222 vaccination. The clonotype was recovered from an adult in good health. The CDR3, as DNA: TGTGCCAGCAGCCCACGGACTAGCGGGGGCGGCAAAAACATTCAGTACTTC. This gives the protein CASSPRTSGGGKNIQYF.